This TCR beta chain was identified in a study of identical twins. This clonotype was seen many times. Antigen unknown. This CDR3 has 14 amino acids. Germline CDR1 DFQATT, CDR2 SNEGSKA (reference sequence). The germline V and J ends were trimmed by 0 bases and 7 bases, with 13 bases remaining between them. TCRdb reprocessed the 5' RACE reads via MiXCR and lists one record per CDR3 protein. The profile shows 640,000 or so distinct CDR3 sequences, approximately 6.1% of them singletons. Study results and caveats: Memory repertoires lacked the insertion deficit that abundant cord blood beta clonotypes showed.

The rearrangement links TRBV20-1 to TRBJ2-4; possible D gene TRBD1, 8 bases. This TCR came from a man younger than 30 in good health. The sample was naive T cells sorted from blood. CDR3 residues: CSARDGRTGNIQYF. CDR3 nucleotide sequence: TGCAGTGCTAGAGACGGGAGGACAGGGAACATTCAGTACTTC.